This T cell receptor (beta chain) was observed in a study of cytomegalovirus exposure and HLA in healthy donors. Findings and limits, study-wide: TCR beta chains numbering more than 150 were designated cytomegalovirus-associated.

The germline gives CDR1 MGHDK, CDR2 SYGVNS. Trimming cost V 3 bases and J 4 bases, with 10 bases left between them. The CDR3 totals 14 residues. Primers for the PCR totalled 60 Vbeta and 13 Jbeta. Sequenced by immunoSEQ multiplex PCR; TCRdb stores in-frame clones only, minus some. This sample has about 230,000 clones, with 80% to 90% found just once. A note on this clone: The antigen remains undetermined.

The rearrangement links TRBV25-1 to TRBJ1-5, with D possibly matching TRBD1 (6 bases). Input material: PBMCs. The receptor was derived from a girl between 2 and 10 years old in good health and CMV-seronegative. The DNA of the CDR3 is TGTGCCAGCAGTGACAGGGGATTAAATCAGCCCCAGCATTTT. Translating it yields CASSDRGLNQPQHF.